One and the same sample provided the 4 T cell receptor beta chains below, sequenced in a study of blood T cells in healthy people across ages (dated by TCRdb to about 2015). Library construction relied on 5' RACE. The sample was run on an Illumina HiSeq 2500. A second about 6 to 11 cycle PCR used a sample-barcoded 5' primer and a J-beta primer mix. The raw public data were reprocessed by TCRdb itself: fastp quality trimming at Q25, MiXCR clonotype calling, in-frame beta chains only. Each CDR3 protein appears once, grouped with its most common genes and DNA. The sample table lists about 780,000 distinct CDR3 sequences, approximately 67% of them with a count of one. The ten largest clones capture around a quarter of the sample. The sample was blood. The receptors here all came from a young man in good health.

The V call is TRBV29-1, the J call TRBJ2-7, with D perhaps given as TRBD1 or TRBD2 (5 bases each). With 4 bases removed from V and 3 bases from J, the gap between germline ends came to 22 bases. This CDR3 is built from 16 residues. Germline CDR1 and CDR2: SQVTM and ANQGSEA. The CDR3 here is CSVAEGASGRFYEQYF. The CDR3 DNA is TGCAGCGTTGCAGAAGGGGCCTCGGGAAGATTCTACGAGCAGTACTTC.

The chain recombines TRBV7-2 with TRBJ2-1; perhaps TRBD2 as D (6 bases). The CDR3 is 16 amino acids. The V gene's germline CDR1 is SGHTA and CDR2 FQGNSA. Trimming stripped 5 bases from V and 1 base from J, with 15 bases between. CDR3 bases: TGTGCCAGCAGCCCGAGCGGGCTCCCATCCTACAATGAGCAGTTCTTC. Protein sequence: CASSPSGLPSYNEQFF.

This sequence joins TRBV4-3 and TRBJ2-1; D possibly corresponds to TRBD1 (5 bases). There are 17 residues in the CDR3. Trimming took off 0 bases at V and 4 bases at J, with 16 bases between the two ends. Germline CDR1 is LGHNA and CDR2 is YSLEER. CDR3 in DNA: TGCGCCAGCAGCCAAGATCTTGGCGGTACAGGTTACAATGAGCAGTTCTTC. This translates into CASSQDLGGTGYNEQFF.

CDR3 amino acids: CASSSGSGGSYEQYF. CDR3 sequence (DNA): TGTGCCAGCAGCTCTGGATCAGGGGGCTCCTACGAGCAGTACTTC. V usage is TRBV7-6 and J usage is TRBJ2-4, with TRBD1 matching 7 bases. The end of the DNA aligns better with TRBJ2-7, so the J call may be wrong. This CDR3 has 15 residues. CDR1 and CDR2 from the germline V gene are SGHVS and FNYEAQ.